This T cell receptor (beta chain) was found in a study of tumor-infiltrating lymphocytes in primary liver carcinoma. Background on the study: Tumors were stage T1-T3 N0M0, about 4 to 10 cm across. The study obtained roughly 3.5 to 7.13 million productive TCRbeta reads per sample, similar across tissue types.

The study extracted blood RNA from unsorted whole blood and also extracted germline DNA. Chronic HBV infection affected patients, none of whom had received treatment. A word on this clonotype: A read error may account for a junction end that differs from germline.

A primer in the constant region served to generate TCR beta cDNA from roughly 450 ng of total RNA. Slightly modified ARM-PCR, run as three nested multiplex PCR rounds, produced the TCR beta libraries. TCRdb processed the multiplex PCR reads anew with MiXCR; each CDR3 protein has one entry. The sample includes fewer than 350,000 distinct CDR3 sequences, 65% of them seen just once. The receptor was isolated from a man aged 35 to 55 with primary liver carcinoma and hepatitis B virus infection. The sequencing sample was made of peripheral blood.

Here the CDR3 reads CARSFGVAGGNEQFF. CDR3 in DNA: TGCGCCAGAAGCTTCGGGGTAGCGGGAGGAAATGAGCAGTTCTTC. V and J are TRBV5-4 and TRBJ2-1; 10 nucleotides agree with TRBD2. There are 15 residues in the CDR3. Germline V lookup: CDR1 SGHNT, CDR2 YYREEE (reference sequence).